One and the same sample provided the 23 T cell receptor beta chains below, sequenced in a study of response to subunit inactivated influenza vaccine. TCRdb re-called the RT-PCR reads through MiXCR, storing one row per CDR3 protein. Here the sample spans over 150,000 distinct CDR3 sequences, around 9% being singletons. The sequences come from non-naive T cells sorted from PBMCs, collected on the day of vaccination. These receptors all stem from a man aged 45-60 years who received an inactivated influenza vaccine.

Worth noting for this clonotype: Mismatch with germline at one junction end may stem from a read error. The chain couples TRBV3-1 to TRBJ2-7; D uncertain. From germline, CDR1 is LGHDT and CDR2 YNNKEL (reference sequence). The CDR3 runs 15 residues. In DNA form, the CDR3 reads TGTGCCGGCAGCCAAGACGCACCTACCATCGGCGAGCAGTACTTC. It yields the protein CAGSQDAPTIGEQYF.

This clonotype was counted ten times or more. The gene calls are TRBV6-2 or TRBV6-3 and TRBJ2-1; D could derive from TRBD1 or TRBD2 (6 bases each). This CDR3 has 17 amino acids. Germline lookup yields CDR1 MNHEY and CDR2 SVGEGT. The V gene lost 5 bases and the J gene lost 4 bases, with 21 bases spanning the gap. The CDR3 DNA follows: TGTGCCAGCAGTATAATAGGGGGAGGCCGATTATACAATGAGCAGTTCTTC. This gives the protein CASSIIGGGRLYNEQFF.

The chain is built from TRBV28 and TRBJ2-5; D is unresolved. This CDR3 region has 16 residues. The germline V gene has CDR1 MDHEN and CDR2 SYDVKM. V lost 2 bases, J lost 0 bases, and 13 bases lay in between. CDR3 amino acids: CASSLNVRGYQETQYF. The CDR3 DNA is TGTGCCAGCAGTTTAAACGTCAGAGGTTACCAAGAGACCCAGTACTTC.

The chain links TRBV7-6 to TRBJ2-5, with a tentative D call TRBD2 (6 bases). The CDR3 is made up of 16 amino acids. Germline CDR1 reads SGHVS; CDR2 reads FNYEAQ. V was clipped by 3 bases and J by 2 bases, with 16 bases between them. The DNA of the CDR3 is TGTGCCAGCAGCTTGAATACACCTGGGGGGCAAGAGACCCAGTACTTC. This encodes CASSLNTPGGQETQYF.

The rearrangement links TRBV5-6 to TRBJ1-6, with no clear D. V gave up 4 bases and J gave up 8 bases, with 19 bases separating them. CDR1 SGHDT and CDR2 YYEEEE come from the germline V gene. The CDR3 length is 16 residues. This CDR3 is CASSPRAAVLDSPLHF. DNA of the CDR3: TGTGCCAGCAGCCCCCGGGCCGCGGTTTTGGATTCACCCCTCCACTTT.

This chain links TRBV12-3 or TRBV12-4 with TRBJ2-7, with D possibly being TRBD2 (6 bases). The CDR3 contains 16 residues. V shed 5 bases and J shed 2 bases, with 19 bases lying between them. The CDR3 DNA reads TGTGCCAGCAGTCCGTCGGTAATGTCGGGGGCCTACGAGCAGTACTTC. Translation: CASSPSVMSGAYEQYF.

In its sample, this clonotype was seen many times. The V gene is TRBV28, the J gene TRBJ2-1, with D uncertain. CDR1 is MDHEN and CDR2 is SYDVKM in the germline V gene. The CDR3 has 15 amino acids. The germline V and J ends were trimmed by 5 bases and 6 bases, with 17 bases remaining between them. The CDR3 region is CASSPLERTSNEQFF. CDR3 bases: TGTGCCAGCAGTCCCCTCGAGCGAACAAGCAATGAGCAGTTCTTC.

This clonotype was counted at least ten times. The CDR3 DNA is TGTGCCAGCAGCTCCCGGACCAGAAGGTCGTTGTTTCAGCCCCAGCATTTT. Its translation is CASSSRTRRSLFQPQHF. J is TRBJ1-5 and V is TRBV7-2; D is undetermined. Germline CDR1 and CDR2: SGHTA and FQGNSA. The V end lost 4 bases, the J end lost 6 bases, and 22 bases lay between the germline ends. The CDR3 is made up of 17 amino acids.

The chain carries TRBV20-1 and TRBJ2-3; D is possibly TRBD1 (8 bases). Germline CDR1 and CDR2: DFQATT and SNEGSKA (reference sequence). The germline V and J ends were trimmed by 4 bases and 2 bases, with 16 bases remaining between them. This CDR3 is 15 amino acids long. The CDR3 bases are TGCAGTGCTAATACAGGGGGGGCTATCACAGATACGCAGTATTTT. Amino acids: CSANTGGAITDTQYF.

This clonotype has just a few counts. The chain couples TRBV18 to TRBJ2-7, with D possibly matching TRBD1 (5 bases). CDR1 KGHSH and CDR2 LQKENI come from the germline V gene. The CDR3 spans 13 residues. The V and J ends lost 3 bases and 5 bases respectively, with 11 bases between them. CDR3 amino acids: CASSPRVGHEQYF. The CDR3 bases are TGTGCCAGCTCACCCAGGGTTGGCCACGAGCAGTACTTC.

The rearrangement links TRBV3-1 to TRBJ2-1, with a weak D call TRBD1 (6 bases). Germline loops: CDR1 LGHDT, CDR2 YNNKEL (reference sequence). Trimming removed 1 base at V and 2 bases at J, with 9 bases between. This CDR3 is 15 amino acids long. The CDR3 loop is CASSQGAGAYNEQFF. As DNA, the CDR3 is TGTGCCAGCAGCCAAGGGGCAGGGGCCTACAATGAGCAGTTCTTC.

This clonotype has a count of ten or more. This chain connects TRBV4-2 to TRBJ2-7, with D tentatively TRBD2 (5 bases). With 0 bases removed from V and 6 bases from J, the gap between germline ends came to 15 bases. Germline V gene sequence: CDR1 LGHNA, CDR2 YNFKEQ. The CDR3 spans 15 residues. The CDR3 coding sequence is TGTGCCAGCAGCCAAGAAGGGTTGGGAGCGGCCGAGCAGTACTTC. The encoded protein is CASSQEGLGAAEQYF.

The genes are TRBV6-5 and TRBJ2-2; 8 nucleotides line up with TRBD2. V was pared by 2 bases and J by 6 bases, with 5 bases of the junction left unmatched. CDR1 is MNHEY, CDR2 SVGAGI, per germline. The CDR3 length is 15 residues. The DNA of the CDR3 is TGTGCCAGCAGTTACGTGCCGGGGGGGGCCGGGGAGCTGTTTTTT. It encodes CASSYVPGGAGELFF.

As concerns this clonotype: A much larger clone is a single base away; this may be a read error. The chain links TRBV4-3 to TRBJ1-1; no clear D gene. CDR1 and CDR2 from the germline V gene are LGHNA and YSLEER. The CDR3 spans 14 residues. The ends were cut back, 0 bases at V and 3 bases at J, with 8 bases in the middle. CDR3 sequence: CASSQDLLDTEAFF. CDR3 DNA sequence: TGCGCCAGCAGCCAAGATTTACTGGACACTGAAGCTTTCTTT.

This clonotype showed up just a few times. This chain uses TRBV4-3 with TRBJ1-2, with 7 bases matching TRBD1. Germline loops: CDR1 LGHNA, CDR2 YSLEER. The trim removed 2 bases at V and 4 bases at J, leaving 4 bases unmatched. The CDR3 spans 14 residues. The CDR3 loop reads CASSQSGQPYGYTF. The CDR3 DNA reads as TGCGCCAGCAGCCAATCGGGACAGCCCTATGGCTACACCTTC.

This clonotype was observed a few times. The V gene is TRBV11-1, the J gene TRBJ2-7, with D uncertain. This CDR3 is 15 amino acids long. The V and J ends lost 4 bases and 4 bases respectively, with 17 bases between them. Per the germline V gene, CDR1 is SGHAT and CDR2 is FQDESV (reference sequence). CDR3 amino acids: CASSYGQNRRYEQYF. As DNA, the CDR3 is TGTGCCAGCAGCTACGGGCAGAACCGACGGTACGAGCAGTACTTC.

This chain connects TRBV20-1 to TRBJ2-2, with 8 nucleotides matching TRBD1. The CDR3 loop spans 16 amino acids. After removal of 6 bases from V and 0 bases from J, the junction contained 9 bases not matched to a gene. The germline CDR1 and CDR2 sequences are DFQATT and SNEGSKA (reference sequence). CDR3 DNA sequence: TGCAGTGCCCCCCGGACAGGGAAGGCGAACACCGGGGAGCTGTTTTTT. It is translated as CSAPRTGKANTGELFF.

This clonotype has a count of ten or more. The rearrangement joins TRBV12-3 or TRBV12-4 to TRBJ2-7; a weak D match, TRBD2 (5 bases). The CDR3 spans 11 residues. The ends were cut back, 3 bases at V and 6 bases at J, with 6 bases in the middle. This chain's CDR3 is CASSLGSEQYF. The CDR3 nucleotides read TGTGCCAGCAGTTTGGGGAGCGAGCAGTACTTC.

This clonotype was detected ten times or more. This chain connects TRBV20-1 to TRBJ2-3; D remains unclear. CDR1 DFQATT and CDR2 SNEGSKA come from the germline V gene (reference sequence). This CDR3 has 16 residues. The V and J ends lost 1 base and 2 bases respectively, with 16 bases between them. CDR3 coding DNA: TGCAGTGCTAGAGTGGTACTACCAACCCTCACAGATACGCAGTATTTT. Translated: CSARVVLPTLTDTQYF.

The sample holds a few counts of this clonotype. This chain connects TRBV7-2 to TRBJ2-3, with a possible D match to TRBD2 (6 bases). V dropped 1 base and J dropped 4 bases, with 15 bases sitting between them. Germline loops: CDR1 SGHTA, CDR2 FQGNSA. The CDR3 length is 16 residues. The CDR3 is CASSLDGGIGADTQYF. In DNA form, the CDR3 reads TGTGCCAGCAGCTTAGATGGGGGGATCGGCGCAGATACGCAGTATTTT.

This clonotype was detected ten times or more. The chain employs TRBV28 and TRBJ2-4, with 8 nucleotides matching TRBD1. Trimming took 5 bases from V and 0 from J; bases not matched to a gene: 9. CDR1 MDHEN and CDR2 SYDVKM come from the germline V gene. CDR3 length: 17 residues. For the CDR3, the DNA is TGTGCCAGCAGTCGAGATGGGACAGGCCTAGCCAAAAACATTCAGTACTTC. Translated: CASSRDGTGLAKNIQYF.

The V call is TRBV12-5, the J call TRBJ2-3, with D perhaps assigned TRBD1 or TRBD2 (5 bases each). The CDR3 is made up of 16 amino acids. CDR1 and CDR2 from the germline V gene are LGHNT and FRNRAP. Trimming left V 4 bases short and J 0 bases short, with 14 bases between. The CDR3 sequence is CASGWGRTTSTDTQYF. In nucleotides, the CDR3 is TGTGCTAGTGGTTGGGGACGGACCACTAGCACAGATACGCAGTATTTT.

This clonotype came up a few times. The chain links TRBV6-2 or TRBV6-3 to TRBJ2-5; the match to TRBD1 covers 9 bases. Germline lookup yields CDR1 MNHEY and CDR2 SVGEGT. The CDR3 sequence is 13 residues long. The V segment lost 7 bases and the J segment 7 bases; nucleotides outside the gene matches: 7. The CDR3 here is CASKRTGARTQYF. The CDR3 DNA is TGTGCCAGCAAGAGGACAGGGGCGAGGACCCAGTACTTC.